This TCR beta chain is drawn from a study of T cells after yellow fever vaccination. Findings and caveats of the study: CD4 and CD8 compartments shared a small share of clonotypes, likely from convergent recombination.

Each CDR3 protein is one row after TCRdb ran MiXCR on the 5' RACE reads. The sample holds about 210,000 distinct CDR3 sequences, approximately 6.7% seen once. This CDR3 is 14 amino acids long. Germline V gene data show CDR1 as SGHAT and CDR2 as FQNNGV. V lost 3 bases to trimming and J lost 4 bases, with 10 bases between them. This clonotype was detected a few times. What it recognizes is unknown. The receptor was derived from a man aged 30-40 years who received the YFV17D yellow fever vaccine. This rearrangement joins TRBV11-2 to TRBJ2-1, with D possibly matching TRBD2 (6 bases). Sequences were derived from CD4+ T cells sorted from PBMCs, sampled on the day of the yellow fever booster vaccination. CDR3 nucleotides: TGTGCCAGCAGCTTTCGCGGGGAATACAATGAGCAGTTCTTC. This translates into CASSFRGEYNEQFF.